This entry lists 18 T cell receptor beta chains sequenced from one sample in a study of blood T cell repertoires in COVID-19. Here immunoSEQ multiplex PCR was the method, and the copy in TCRdb shows in-frame clones only, minus some. This table has about 87,000 clones, roughly 86% appearing once. The sample consisted of peripheral blood. Receptor source: a human donor with acute or convalescent COVID-19. The donor label of this sample is uncertain.

This chain connects TRBV3-1 (or the pseudogene TRBV3-2) to TRBJ2-2; 8 positions match TRBD2. The length of the CDR3 is 12 residues. Germline CDR1 and CDR2: LGHDT and YNNKEL (reference sequence). CDR3 DNA sequence: TGTGCACTCGGGGGGGCCGCCGGGGAGCTGTTTTTT. Translated: CALGGAAGELFF.

The rearrangement links TRBV5-1 to TRBJ1-6; the D gene is possibly TRBD1 (6 bases). V was shortened by 2 bases and J by 11 bases, with 11 bases between the two germline ends. The CDR3 runs 13 residues. Per the germline V gene, CDR1 is SGHRS and CDR2 is YFSETQ. The CDR3 DNA is TGCGCCAGCAGCTTCGAGGGGGTAGCACCCCTCCACTTT. It codes for CASSFEGVAPLHF.

The chain is built from TRBV7-3 and TRBJ2-5; 8 nucleotides line up with TRBD2. The trim removed 1 base at V and 3 bases at J, leaving 4 bases unmatched. CDR1 and CDR2 (germline): SGHTA, FQGTGA. The CDR3 covers 15 residues. This chain's CDR3 is CASSLSGSGEETQYF. The CDR3 region has the DNA TGTGCCAGCAGCTTAAGTGGTAGCGGGGAAGAGACCCAGTACTTC.

This clone is a singleton in its sample. This sequence joins TRBV9 and TRBJ2-7; D remains ambiguous. This CDR3 region has 14 residues. V dropped 0 bases and J dropped 0 bases, with 7 bases sitting between them. Germline V CDR1 and CDR2: SGDLS, YYNGEE. The CDR3 loop reads CASSVVPSSYEQYF. The CDR3 nucleotides read TGTGCCAGCAGCGTAGTCCCCAGCTCCTACGAGCAGTACTTC.

V is TRBV6-6 and J is TRBJ2-7, with D perhaps TRBD2 (6 bases). This CDR3 is 15 amino acids long. Germline lookup yields CDR1 MNHNY and CDR2 SVGAGI (reference sequence). The V gene lost 3 bases and the J gene lost 2 bases, with 14 bases spanning the gap. The CDR3 sequence is CASSYGTPTAYEQYF. In DNA form, the CDR3 reads TGTGCCAGCAGTTATGGGACTCCCACGGCCTACGAGCAGTACTTC.

The gene calls are TRBV28 and TRBJ2-7; weak D call: TRBD2 (5 bases). Germline V lookup: CDR1 MDHEN, CDR2 SYDVKM. Between the trimmed V and J ends, which lost 6 bases and 9 bases, there was a span of 24 bases. The CDR3 totals 15 residues. The CDR3 bases are TGTGCCAGCAGCTTACCCGGGTACGGGGAGTTGAGGCAGTACTTC. It translates to CASSLPGYGELRQYF. Drawing the rest from reference TRBV28 and TRBJ2-7, the complete variable domain is DVKVTQSSRYLVKRTGEKVFLECVQDMDHENMFWYRQDPGLGLRLIYFSYDVKMKEKGDIPEGYSVSREKKERFSLILESASTNQTSMYLCASSLPGYGELRQYFGPGTRLTVT.

The chain carries TRBV27 and TRBJ2-1; D ambiguous. Germline V gives CDR1 MNHEY, CDR2 SMNVEV (reference sequence). This CDR3 has 14 residues. The ends were cut back, 1 base at V and 5 bases at J, with 9 bases in the middle. The CDR3 loop is CASSLWAWNNEQFF. The CDR3 nucleotides read TGTGCCAGCAGTTTATGGGCGTGGAACAATGAGCAGTTCTTC.

The chain combines TRBV7-2 with TRBJ2-1; 8 bases are a match to TRBD2. Germline trimming cut 1 base from V and 2 bases from J; bases unmatched to any gene: 4. The CDR3 runs to 16 residues. Germline values: CDR1 SGHTA, CDR2 FQGNSA. The CDR3 DNA is TGTGCCAGCAGCTTAGTCGGCGGGGGGACCTACAATGAGCAGTTCTTC. Encoded protein: CASSLVGGGTYNEQFF. Based on the CDR3 plus reference TRBV7-2 and TRBJ2-1, the full variable domain is GAGVSQSPSNKVTEKGKDVELRCDPISGHTALYWYRQSLGQGLEFLIYFQGNSAPDKSGLPSDRFSAERTGGSVSTLTIQRTQQEDSAVYLCASSLVGGGTYNEQFFGPGTRLTVL.

The J gene is TRBJ2-1, the V gene TRBV9; 7 bases fit TRBD2. V lost 5 bases to trimming and J lost 0 bases; unmatched junction nucleotides: 5. Germline CDR1 SGDLS, CDR2 YYNGEE. This CDR3 has 15 amino acids. The CDR3 DNA is TGTGCCAGCAGTTCTAGCGGCTACTCCTACAATGAGCAGTTCTTC. Its translation: CASSSSGYSYNEQFF.

V gene TRBV6-4 combines with J gene TRBJ1-4; 8 nucleotides line up with TRBD1. Germline V CDR1 and CDR2: MRHNA, SNTAGT. V shed 9 bases, J shed 5 bases, and the junction held 5 bases outside the gene matches. The CDR3 is 13 residues long. The CDR3 DNA reads TGTGCCAGTCCGGGACAGGAGAATGAAAAACTGTTTTTT. This sequence encodes CASPGQENEKLFF.

This clone was recorded only once. The chain is built from TRBV14 and TRBJ1-1; D gene ambiguous. Germline-derived CDR1 and CDR2 are SGHDN and FVKESK. Trimming removed 4 bases at V and 0 bases at J, with 12 bases between. The CDR3 totals 15 residues. The CDR3, as DNA: TGTGCCAGCAGCCGAGCCCGGACTGTGAACACTGAAGCTTTCTTT. This codes for CASSRARTVNTEAFF.

V usage is TRBV5-1 and J usage is TRBJ2-4; weak D call: TRBD2 (5 bases). V lost 0 bases and J 0 bases, leaving 7 bases between the germline ends. Germline values: CDR1 SGHRS, CDR2 YFSETQ. The CDR3 runs to 15 residues. The CDR3 loop is CASSLEAVAKNIQYF. CDR3 DNA: TGCGCCAGCAGCTTGGAAGCGGTAGCCAAAAACATTCAGTACTTC.

This chain connects TRBV28 to TRBJ1-4, with D maybe TRBD1 (5 bases). The V end lost 7 bases, the J end lost 4 bases, and 10 bases lay between the germline ends. Germline CDR1 and CDR2: MDHEN and SYDVKM. The CDR3 runs 13 residues. The CDR3 here is CASTWGDNEKLFF. The CDR3 DNA follows: TGTGCCAGCACCTGGGGCGATAATGAAAAACTGTTTTTT.

The chain is built from TRBV4-2 and TRBJ1-1, with D unclear. This CDR3 has 14 residues. Germline values: CDR1 LGHNA, CDR2 YNFKEQ. Trimming left V 5 bases short and J 3 bases short, with 13 bases between. CDR3 nucleotide sequence: TGTGCCAGCAGCGGCTGGCGAGGGCACACTGAAGCTTTCTTT. It translates to CASSGWRGHTEAFF.

V and J are TRBV5-4 and TRBJ2-3; possibly TRBD2 for D (6 bases). This CDR3 is built from 13 residues. V lost 1 base, J lost 3 bases, and 6 bases lay in between. Germline loops: CDR1 SGHNT, CDR2 YYREEE (reference sequence). The CDR3 spells CASSLSGTDTQYF. The CDR3 DNA is TGTGCCAGCAGCTTGAGCGGGACAGATACGCAGTATTTT.

This chain links TRBV6-5 with TRBJ1-2; perhaps TRBD1 as D (6 bases). Germline CDR1 and CDR2: MNHEY and SVGAGI. The CDR3 is made up of 12 amino acids. V shed 6 bases and J shed 7 bases, with 12 bases lying between them. The chain's CDR3 is CASSHRATGYTF. The CDR3 DNA follows: TGTGCCAGCAGCCACAGGGCCACTGGCTACACCTTC.

The chain employs TRBV7-9 and TRBJ1-1, with a tentative D call TRBD1 (5 bases). Germline CDR1 and CDR2: SEHNR and FQNEAQ (reference sequence). V lost 0 bases, J lost 4 bases, and 18 bases lay in between. The CDR3 covers 17 residues. The CDR3 loop is CASSLAQTSGGVTEAFF. In DNA, the CDR3 is TGTGCCAGCAGCTTAGCTCAAACATCCGGGGGTGTCACTGAAGCTTTCTTT.

The rearrangement uses TRBV6-4 and TRBJ2-2; 12 nucleotides match TRBD2. Germline V gene data show CDR1 as MRHNA and CDR2 as SNTAGT. The CDR3 loop spans 16 amino acids. V lost 6 bases to trimming and J lost 2 bases; unmatched junction nucleotides: 4. The CDR3 DNA sequence: TGTGCCAGCAGCCTGACTAGCGGGGGAAACACCGGGGAGCTGTTTTTT. Amino acid sequence: CASSLTSGGNTGELFF.